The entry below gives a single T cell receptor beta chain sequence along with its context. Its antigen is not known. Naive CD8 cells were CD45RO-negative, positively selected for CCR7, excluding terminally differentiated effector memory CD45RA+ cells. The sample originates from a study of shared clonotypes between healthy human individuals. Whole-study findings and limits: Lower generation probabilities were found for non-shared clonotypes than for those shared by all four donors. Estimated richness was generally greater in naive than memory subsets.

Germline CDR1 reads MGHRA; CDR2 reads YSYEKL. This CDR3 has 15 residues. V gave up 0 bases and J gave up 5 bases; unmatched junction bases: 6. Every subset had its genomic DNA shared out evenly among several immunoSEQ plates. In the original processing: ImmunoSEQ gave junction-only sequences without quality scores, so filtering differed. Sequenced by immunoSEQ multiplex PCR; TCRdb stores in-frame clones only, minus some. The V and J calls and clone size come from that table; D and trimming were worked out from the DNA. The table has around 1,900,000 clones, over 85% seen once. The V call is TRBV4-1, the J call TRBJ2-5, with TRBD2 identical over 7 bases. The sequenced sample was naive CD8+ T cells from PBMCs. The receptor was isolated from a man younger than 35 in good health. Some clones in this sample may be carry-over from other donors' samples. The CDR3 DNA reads TGCGCCAGCAGCCAAGATCCGGGGAGGGCCGAGACCCAGTACTTC. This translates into CASSQDPGRAETQYF.